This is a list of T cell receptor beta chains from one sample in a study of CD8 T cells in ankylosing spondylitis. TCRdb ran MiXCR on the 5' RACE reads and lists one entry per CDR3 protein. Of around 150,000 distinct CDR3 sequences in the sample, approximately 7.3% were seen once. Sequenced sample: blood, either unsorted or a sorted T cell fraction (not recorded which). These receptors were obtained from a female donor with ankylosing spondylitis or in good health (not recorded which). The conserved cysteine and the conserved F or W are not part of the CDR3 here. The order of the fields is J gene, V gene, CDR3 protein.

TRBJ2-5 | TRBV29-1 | SVEQGSGETQY
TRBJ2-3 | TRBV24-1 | ATSASDSTDTQY
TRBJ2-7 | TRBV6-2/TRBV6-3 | ATRDYEQY
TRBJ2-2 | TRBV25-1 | ASTTGWRELF
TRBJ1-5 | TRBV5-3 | ARSRDSLNQPQH
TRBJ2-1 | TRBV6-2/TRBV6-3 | ASSPLGGGGAIGEQF
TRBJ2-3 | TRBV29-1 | SVETGSTDTQY
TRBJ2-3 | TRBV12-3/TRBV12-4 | ASSVGEPDTQY
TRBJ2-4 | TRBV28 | ASSLAGGNNAKNIQY
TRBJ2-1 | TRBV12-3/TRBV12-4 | ASSFDRGSYNEQF
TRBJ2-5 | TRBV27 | ASSSYQETQY
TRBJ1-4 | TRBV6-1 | ASRRWGQNEKLF
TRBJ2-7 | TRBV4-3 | ASSQDGASYEQY
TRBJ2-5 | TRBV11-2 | ASSFPRGRLETQY
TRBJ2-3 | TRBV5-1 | ASRSGGAEDTQY
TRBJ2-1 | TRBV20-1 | SAPSGGVSYNEQF
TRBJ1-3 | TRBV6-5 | ASSSPNRASGNTIY
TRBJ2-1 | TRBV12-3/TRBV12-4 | ASRVQMSSYNEQF
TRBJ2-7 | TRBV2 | ANSDGGLAYEQY
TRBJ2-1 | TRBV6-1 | ASKRTGEINEQF
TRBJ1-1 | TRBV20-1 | SATGQGAF
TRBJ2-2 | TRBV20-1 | SASTSGGLAGELF
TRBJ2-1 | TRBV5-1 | ASSLTVSSYNEQF
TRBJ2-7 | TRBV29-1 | SVYLRDRGYEQY
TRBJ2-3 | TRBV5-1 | ASSLTSAADTQY
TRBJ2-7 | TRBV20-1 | SARGDYEQY
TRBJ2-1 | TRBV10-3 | AISERGTSNEQF
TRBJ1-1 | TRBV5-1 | ASSYAGEMTEAF
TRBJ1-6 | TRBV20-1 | SASSPGSYNSPLH
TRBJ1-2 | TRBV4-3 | ASSQERGNYGYT
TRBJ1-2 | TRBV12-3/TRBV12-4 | ASSLAHRYGYT
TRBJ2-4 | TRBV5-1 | ASSSRAGGDIQY
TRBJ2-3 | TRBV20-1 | SARDAGGIDTQY
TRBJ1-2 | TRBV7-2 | ASSFLTGSGYT
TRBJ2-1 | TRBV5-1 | ASSLRWGEQF
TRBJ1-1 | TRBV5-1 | ASSLDRAAGTEAF
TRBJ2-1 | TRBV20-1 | SASTSGLGEQF
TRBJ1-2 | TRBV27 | ASSSTRDVGYT
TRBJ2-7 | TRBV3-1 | ASSQTKQSYEQY
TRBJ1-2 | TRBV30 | AWSVGSLNRGYT
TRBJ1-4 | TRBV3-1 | ASSDTTEKLF
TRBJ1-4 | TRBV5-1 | ASSGTGSANEKLF
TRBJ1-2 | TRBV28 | ASSGFRDDYT
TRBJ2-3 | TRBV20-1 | SARVRQGIRTDTQY
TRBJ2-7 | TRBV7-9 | ASSLRNEQY
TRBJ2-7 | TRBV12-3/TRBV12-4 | ASSPTGGPHEQY
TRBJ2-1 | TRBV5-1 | ASSSRDRMFGEQF
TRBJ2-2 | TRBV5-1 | AITLGAANTGELF
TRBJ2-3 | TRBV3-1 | ASSPRPSTDTQY
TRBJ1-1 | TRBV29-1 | SVEEWPEAF
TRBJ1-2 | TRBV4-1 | ASSQSGTGVYGYT
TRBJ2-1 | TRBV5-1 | ASTKIDGNNEQF
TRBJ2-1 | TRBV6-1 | ASSGQGIDEQF
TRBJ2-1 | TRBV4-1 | ASSLTPGQGVNEQF
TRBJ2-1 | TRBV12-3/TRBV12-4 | ASRRAGGPNEQF
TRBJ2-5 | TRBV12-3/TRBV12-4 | ASSLTAVETQY
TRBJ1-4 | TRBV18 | ASSPIKGGLATNEKLF
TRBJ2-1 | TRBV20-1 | SAIRRGGLF
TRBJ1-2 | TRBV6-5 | ASSHVSGTGGHYGYT
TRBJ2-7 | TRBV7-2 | ASSLKRGAGEQY